This record looks at one T cell receptor (beta chain) sequence and its context. This record belongs to a study of T-cell memory formation after mild COVID-19. TCRdb fed the 5' RACE reads into MiXCR, producing one record per CDR3 protein. Here the sample spans some 320,000 distinct CDR3 sequences, roughly an eighth being singletons. V shed 6 bases and J 4 bases; nucleotides not matched to a gene: 4. The CDR3 is made up of 13 amino acids. CDR1 DFQATT and CDR2 SNEGSKA come from the germline V gene (reference sequence). Input material: PBMCs or a T cell subset sorted from them (not recorded which). The TCR was taken from a man between 18 and 29 years old who had mild COVID-19 (a few samples of this study predate the infection). Cell type and time point are not known. J is TRBJ1-1 and V is TRBV20-1; 11 bases line up with TRBD1. The CDR3 DNA follows: TGCAGTGCGGACAGGGGGCAATTCACTGAAGCTTTCTTT. It specifies CSADRGQFTEAFF.